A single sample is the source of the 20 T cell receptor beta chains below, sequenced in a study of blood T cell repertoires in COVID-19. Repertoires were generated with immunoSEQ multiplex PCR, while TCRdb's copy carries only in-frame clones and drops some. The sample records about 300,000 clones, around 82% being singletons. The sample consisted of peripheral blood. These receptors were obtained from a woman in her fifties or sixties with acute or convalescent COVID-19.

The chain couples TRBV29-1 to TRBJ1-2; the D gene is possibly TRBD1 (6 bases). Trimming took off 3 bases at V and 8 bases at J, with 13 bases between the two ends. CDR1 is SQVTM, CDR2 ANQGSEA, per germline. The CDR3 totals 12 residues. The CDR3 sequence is CSVDTGKGGYTF. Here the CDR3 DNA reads TGCAGCGTTGATACAGGGAAAGGGGGCTACACCTTC. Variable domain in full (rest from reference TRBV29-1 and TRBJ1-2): SAVISQKPSRDICQRGTSLTIQCQVDSQVTMMFWYRQQPGQSLTLIATANQGSEATYESGFVIDKFPISRPNLTFSTLTVSNMSPEDSSIYLCSVDTGKGGYTFGSGTRLTVV.

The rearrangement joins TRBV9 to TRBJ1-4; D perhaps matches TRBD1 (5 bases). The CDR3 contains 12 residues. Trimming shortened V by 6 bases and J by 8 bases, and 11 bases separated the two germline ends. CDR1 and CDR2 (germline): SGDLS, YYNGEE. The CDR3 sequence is CASMGTEEKLFF. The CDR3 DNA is TGTGCCAGCATGGGGACTGAAGAAAAACTGTTTTTT.

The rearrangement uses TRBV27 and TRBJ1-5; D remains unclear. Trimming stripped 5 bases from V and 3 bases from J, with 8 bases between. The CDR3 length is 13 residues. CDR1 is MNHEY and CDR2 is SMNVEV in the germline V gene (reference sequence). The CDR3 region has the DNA TGTGCCAGCAGTGGGCGGGACAATCAGCCCCAGCATTTT. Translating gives CASSGRDNQPQHF.

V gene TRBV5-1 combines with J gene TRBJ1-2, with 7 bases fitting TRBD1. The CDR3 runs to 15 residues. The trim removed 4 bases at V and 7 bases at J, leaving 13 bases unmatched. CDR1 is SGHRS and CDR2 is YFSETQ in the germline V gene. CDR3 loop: CASSPGTEQGGGYTF. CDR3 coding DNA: TGCGCCAGCAGCCCCGGGACAGAACAAGGGGGTGGCTACACCTTC.

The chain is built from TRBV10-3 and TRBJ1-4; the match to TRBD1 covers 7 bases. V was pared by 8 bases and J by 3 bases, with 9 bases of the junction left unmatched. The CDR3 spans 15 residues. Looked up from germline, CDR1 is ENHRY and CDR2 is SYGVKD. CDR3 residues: CAIGDRVGANEKLFF. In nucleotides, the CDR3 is TGTGCCATCGGAGACAGGGTGGGTGCTAATGAAAAACTGTTTTTT.

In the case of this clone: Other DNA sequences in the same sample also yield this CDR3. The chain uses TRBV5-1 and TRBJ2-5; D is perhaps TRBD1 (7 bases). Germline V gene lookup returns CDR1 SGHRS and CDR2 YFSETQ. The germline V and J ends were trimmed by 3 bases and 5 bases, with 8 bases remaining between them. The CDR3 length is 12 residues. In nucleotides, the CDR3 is TGCGCCAGCAGCTCAGGGGGGGAGACCCAGTACTTC. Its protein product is CASSSGGETQYF.

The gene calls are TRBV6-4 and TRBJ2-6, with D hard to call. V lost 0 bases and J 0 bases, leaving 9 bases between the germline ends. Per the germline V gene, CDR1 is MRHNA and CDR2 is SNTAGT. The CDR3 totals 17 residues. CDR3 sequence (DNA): TGTGCCAGCAGTGACTCGAGGTCACTCTCTGGGGCCAACGTCCTGACTTTC. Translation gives CASSDSRSLSGANVLTF.

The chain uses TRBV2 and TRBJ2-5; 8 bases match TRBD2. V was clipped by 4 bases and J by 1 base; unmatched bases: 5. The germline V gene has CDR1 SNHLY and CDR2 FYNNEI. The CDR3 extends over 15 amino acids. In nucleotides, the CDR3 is TGTGCCAGCAGTGGTTTCGGGACTAGCCAAGAGACCCAGTACTTC. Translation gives CASSGFGTSQETQYF.

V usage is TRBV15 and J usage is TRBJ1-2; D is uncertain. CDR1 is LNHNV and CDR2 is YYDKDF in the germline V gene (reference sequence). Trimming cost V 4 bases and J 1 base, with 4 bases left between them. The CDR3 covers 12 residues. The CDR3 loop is CATSTSNYGYTF. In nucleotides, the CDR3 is TGTGCCACCAGCACCAGTAACTATGGCTACACCTTC.

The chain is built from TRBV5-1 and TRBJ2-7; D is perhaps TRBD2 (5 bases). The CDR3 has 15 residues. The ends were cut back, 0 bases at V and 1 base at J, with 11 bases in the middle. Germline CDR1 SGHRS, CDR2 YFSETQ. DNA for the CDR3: TGCGCCAGCAGCTTGGGAGGGTCCCAATCCTACGAGCAGTACTTC. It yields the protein CASSLGGSQSYEQYF. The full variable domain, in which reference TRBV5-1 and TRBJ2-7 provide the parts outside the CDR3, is KAGVTQTPRYLIKTRGQQVTLSCSPISGHRSVSWYQQTPGQGLQFLFEYFSETQRNKGNFPGRFSGRQFSNSRSEMNVSTLELGDSALYLCASSLGGSQSYEQYFGPGTRLTVT.

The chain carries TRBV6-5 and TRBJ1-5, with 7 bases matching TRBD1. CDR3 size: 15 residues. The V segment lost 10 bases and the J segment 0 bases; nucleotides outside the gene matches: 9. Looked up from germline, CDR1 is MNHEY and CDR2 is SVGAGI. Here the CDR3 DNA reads TGTGCCACCTACCGGCGGACAGGTAGCAATCAGCCCCAGCATTTT. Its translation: CATYRRTGSNQPQHF.

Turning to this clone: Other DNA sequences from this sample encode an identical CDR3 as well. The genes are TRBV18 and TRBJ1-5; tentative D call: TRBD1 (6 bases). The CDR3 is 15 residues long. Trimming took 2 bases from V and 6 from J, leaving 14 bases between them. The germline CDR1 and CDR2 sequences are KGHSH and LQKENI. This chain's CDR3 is CASSPISQGGQPQHF. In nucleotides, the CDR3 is TGTGCCAGCTCACCAATCTCACAGGGTGGTCAGCCCCAGCATTTT.

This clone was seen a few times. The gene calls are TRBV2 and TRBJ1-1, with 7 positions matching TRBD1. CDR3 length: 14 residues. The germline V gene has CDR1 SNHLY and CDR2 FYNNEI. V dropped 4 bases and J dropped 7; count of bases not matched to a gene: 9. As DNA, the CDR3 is TGTGCCAGCAGTGGCCAAAGGGGGCACCTTGAAGCTTTCTTT. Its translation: CASSGQRGHLEAFF.

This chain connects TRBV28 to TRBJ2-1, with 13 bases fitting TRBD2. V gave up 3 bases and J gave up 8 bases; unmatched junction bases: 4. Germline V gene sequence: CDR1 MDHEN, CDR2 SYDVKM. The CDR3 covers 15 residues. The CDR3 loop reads CASSFSGLAGDEQFF. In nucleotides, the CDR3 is TGTGCCAGCAGTTTTTCCGGACTAGCGGGAGATGAGCAGTTCTTC.

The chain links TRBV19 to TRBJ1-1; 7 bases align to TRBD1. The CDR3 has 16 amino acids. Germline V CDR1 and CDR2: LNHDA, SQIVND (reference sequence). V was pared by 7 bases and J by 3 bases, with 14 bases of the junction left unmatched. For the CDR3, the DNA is TGTGCCAGTAAAAGACAGGGCCTACAACCCCACACTGAAGCTTTCTTT. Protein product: CASKRQGLQPHTEAFF.

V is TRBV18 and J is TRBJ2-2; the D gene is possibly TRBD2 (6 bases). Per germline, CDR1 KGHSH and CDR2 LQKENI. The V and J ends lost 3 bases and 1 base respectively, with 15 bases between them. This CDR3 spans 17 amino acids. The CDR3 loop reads CASSPKIGSGNTGELFF. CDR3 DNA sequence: TGTGCCAGCTCACCCAAAATCGGTAGCGGGAACACCGGGGAGCTGTTTTTT. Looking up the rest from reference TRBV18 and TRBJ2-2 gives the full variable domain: NAGVMQNPRHLVRRRGQEARLRCSPMKGHSHVYWYRQLPEEGLKFMVYLQKENIIDESGMPKERFSAEFPKEGPSILRIQQVVRGDSAAYFCASSPKIGSGNTGELFFGEGSRLTVL.

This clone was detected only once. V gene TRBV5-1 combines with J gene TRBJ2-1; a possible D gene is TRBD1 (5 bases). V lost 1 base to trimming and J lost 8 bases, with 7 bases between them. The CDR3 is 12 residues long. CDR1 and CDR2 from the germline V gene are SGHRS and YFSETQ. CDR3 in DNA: TGCGCCAGCAGCTTGAGCAGGGATGAGCAGTTCTTC. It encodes CASSLSRDEQFF.

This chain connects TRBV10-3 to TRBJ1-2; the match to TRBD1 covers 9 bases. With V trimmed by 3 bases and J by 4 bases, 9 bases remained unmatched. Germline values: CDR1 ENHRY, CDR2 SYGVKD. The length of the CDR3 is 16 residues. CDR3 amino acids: CAISEIPGQGPYGYTF. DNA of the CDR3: TGTGCCATCAGTGAAATCCCGGGACAGGGACCCTATGGCTACACCTTC.

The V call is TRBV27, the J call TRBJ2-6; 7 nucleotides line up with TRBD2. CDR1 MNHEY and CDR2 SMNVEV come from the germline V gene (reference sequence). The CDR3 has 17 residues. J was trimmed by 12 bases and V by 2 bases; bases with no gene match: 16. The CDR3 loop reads CASSLGWEGRRPPVLTF. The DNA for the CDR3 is TGTGCCAGCAGTTTAGGGTGGGAGGGCAGGCGACCGCCCGTCCTGACTTTC.

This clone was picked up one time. CDR3 nucleotide sequence: TGTGCCAGCAGCTTAGAGGGACAGGATACTTTCTTT. Translation: CASSLEGQDTFF. The chain links TRBV11-2 to TRBJ1-1, with 8 bases identical to TRBD1. The CDR3 length is 12 residues. Looked up from germline, CDR1 is SGHAT and CDR2 is FQNNGV. With 0 bases clipped from V and 12 bases from J, the junction kept 3 bases outside the gene matches.